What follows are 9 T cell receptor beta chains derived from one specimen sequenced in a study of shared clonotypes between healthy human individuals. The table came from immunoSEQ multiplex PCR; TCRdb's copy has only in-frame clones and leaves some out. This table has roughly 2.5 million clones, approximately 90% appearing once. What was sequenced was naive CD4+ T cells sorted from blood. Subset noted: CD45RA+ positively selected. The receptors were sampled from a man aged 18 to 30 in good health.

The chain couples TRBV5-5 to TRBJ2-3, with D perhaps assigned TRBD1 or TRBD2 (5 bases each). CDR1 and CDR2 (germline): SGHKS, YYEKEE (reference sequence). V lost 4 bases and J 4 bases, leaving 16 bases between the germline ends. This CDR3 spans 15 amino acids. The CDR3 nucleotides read TGTGCCAGCAGCCTTCTTATGGGACCGGCAGATACGCAGTATTTT. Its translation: CASSLLMGPADTQYF.

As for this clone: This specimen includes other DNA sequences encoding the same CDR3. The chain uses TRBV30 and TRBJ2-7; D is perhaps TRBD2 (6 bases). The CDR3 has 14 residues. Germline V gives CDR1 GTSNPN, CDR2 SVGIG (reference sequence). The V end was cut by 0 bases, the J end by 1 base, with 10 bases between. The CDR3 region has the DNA TGTGCCTGGAGTGTAAGGCGGGATTCCTACGAGCAGTACTTC. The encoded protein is CAWSVRRDSYEQYF.

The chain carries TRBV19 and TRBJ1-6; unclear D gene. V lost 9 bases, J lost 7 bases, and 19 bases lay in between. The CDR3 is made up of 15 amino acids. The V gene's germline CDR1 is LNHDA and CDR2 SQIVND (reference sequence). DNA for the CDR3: TGTGCCAGCACCGGATTGGGCGGAACCAATTCACCCCTCCACTTT. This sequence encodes CASTGLGGTNSPLHF.

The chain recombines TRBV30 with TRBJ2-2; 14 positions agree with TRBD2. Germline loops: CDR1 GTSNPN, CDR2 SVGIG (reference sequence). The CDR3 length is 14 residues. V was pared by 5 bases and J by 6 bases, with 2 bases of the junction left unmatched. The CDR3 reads CAWGLAGGSGELFF. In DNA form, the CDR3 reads TGTGCCTGGGGACTAGCGGGGGGCTCCGGGGAGCTGTTTTTT.

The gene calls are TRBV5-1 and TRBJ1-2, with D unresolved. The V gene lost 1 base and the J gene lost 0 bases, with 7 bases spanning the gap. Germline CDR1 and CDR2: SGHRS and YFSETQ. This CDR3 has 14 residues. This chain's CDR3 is CASSLSASNYGYTF. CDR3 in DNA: TGCGCCAGCAGCTTGTCAGCCTCTAACTATGGCTACACCTTC.

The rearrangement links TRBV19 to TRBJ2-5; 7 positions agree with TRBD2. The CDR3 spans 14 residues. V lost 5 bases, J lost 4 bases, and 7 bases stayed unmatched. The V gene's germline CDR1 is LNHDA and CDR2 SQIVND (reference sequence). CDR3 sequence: CASSGTTAGETQYF. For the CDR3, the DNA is TGTGCCAGTAGTGGGACTACGGCTGGAGAGACCCAGTACTTC.

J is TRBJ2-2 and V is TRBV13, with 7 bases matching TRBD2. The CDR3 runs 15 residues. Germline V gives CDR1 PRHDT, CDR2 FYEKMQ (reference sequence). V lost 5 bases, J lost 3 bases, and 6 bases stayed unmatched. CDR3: CASSRSGVHTGELFF. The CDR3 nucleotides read TGTGCCAGCAGCCGAAGCGGGGTCCACACCGGGGAGCTGTTTTTT.

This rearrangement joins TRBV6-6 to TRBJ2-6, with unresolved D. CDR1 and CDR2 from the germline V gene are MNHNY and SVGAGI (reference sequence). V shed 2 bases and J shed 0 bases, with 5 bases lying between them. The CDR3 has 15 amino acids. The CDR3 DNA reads TGTGCCAGCAGTTACCCGAACTCTGGGGCCAACGTCCTGACTTTC. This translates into CASSYPNSGANVLTF.

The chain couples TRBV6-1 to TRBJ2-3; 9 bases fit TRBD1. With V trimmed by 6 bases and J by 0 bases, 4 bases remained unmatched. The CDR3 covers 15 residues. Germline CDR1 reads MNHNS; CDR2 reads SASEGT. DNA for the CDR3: TGTGCCAGCAGCGTAGGACAGGGGAGCACAGATACGCAGTATTTT. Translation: CASSVGQGSTDTQYF.